Listed below are T cell receptor beta chains from one sample, sequenced in a study of shared clonotypes between healthy human individuals. Profiling relied on immunoSEQ multiplex PCR, and the TCRdb table lists in-frame clones only, not all of them. The sample includes about 1 million clones, about 75% of them seen just once. Input material: memory CD4+ T cells sorted from blood. These receptors all stem from a man aged 18 to 29 in good health. The CDR3 runs from the conserved cysteine through the conserved F or W. Each record gives: D gene, clone size, V gene, J gene, CDR3 DNA, CDR3 protein. A D gene is named only where the DNA matches it firmly. Some rows have no size entry. The others give once, few or many, or a class for an expanded clone.

TRBD1	NA	TRBV5-1	TRBJ2-5	TGCGCCAGCAGCGACGGACAGGGGGCATGGGAGACCCAGTACTTC	CASSDGQGAWETQYF
NA	few	TRBV6-6	TRBJ1-1	TGTGCCAGCACTGCCCAAGGGAACACTGAAGCTTTCTTT	CASTAQGNTEAFF
TRBD2	NA	TRBV5-1	TRBJ2-1	TGCGCCAGCAGCTTTACTAGCGGGAGCGTGGTTGAGCAGTTCTTC	CASSFTSGSVVEQFF
NA	NA	TRBV27	TRBJ2-7	TGTGCCAGCAGTTTATACGCGGGTGGCTCCTACGAGCAGTACTTC	CASSLYAGGSYEQYF
NA	few	TRBV5-1	TRBJ2-7	TGCGCCAGCAGCCAAGCTCGATCCTACGAGCAGTACTTC	CASSQARSYEQYF
TRBD2	NA	TRBV4-3	TRBJ2-3	TGCGCCAGCAGCCGGGTAGCGGGAGGGCCCGGAGGAGATACGCAGTATTTT	CASSRVAGGPGGDTQYF
NA	NA	TRBV27	TRBJ2-6	TGTGCCAGCAGTCAGGGGTCCTCTTACGGGGCCAACGTCCTGACTTTC	CASSQGSSYGANVLTF
NA	NA	TRBV18	TRBJ2-1	TGTGCCAGCTCACCCACTAGTTATGAGCAGTTCTTC	CASSPTSYEQFF
NA	few	TRBV5-1	TRBJ2-2	TGCGCCAGCAGTACGGACAGACCTAACGGGGAGCTGTTTTTT	CASSTDRPNGELFF
TRBD1	many	TRBV11-2	TRBJ1-5	TGTGCCAGCAGCTCGACAGGGGATAGCAATCAGCCCCAGCATTTT	CASSSTGDSNQPQHF
TRBD2	NA	TRBV27	TRBJ2-2	TGTGCCAGCAGAAACTTACCGGGACACCATCTAGCGGGGGCGAACACCGGGGAGCTGTTTTTT	CASRNLPGHHLAGANTGELFF
NA	NA	TRBV28	TRBJ1-6	TGTGCCAGCAGTTTAAACAGTCGGGGCTCACCCCTCCACTTT	CASSLNSRGSPLHF
NA	NA	TRBV7-9	TRBJ2-7	TGTGCCAGCAGCTTAGAAGGGAGGTCCTACGAGCAGTACTTC	CASSLEGRSYEQYF
NA	NA	TRBV10-3	TRBJ2-5	TGTGCCATCGGAGTGGACCAAGAGACCCAGTACTTC	CAIGVDQETQYF
NA	NA	TRBV7-2	TRBJ1-3	TGTGCCAGCAGCTCCCGGTCGGGGGACACCATATATTTT	CASSSRSGDTIYF
NA	NA	TRBV10-3	TRBJ1-2	TGTGCCATCAGTGAAATTAAGGTGACTAACTATGGCTACACCTTC	CAISEIKVTNYGYTF
NA	once	TRBV15	TRBJ1-5	TGTGCCACCAGCAGAGCGGGAGGTCAGCCCCAGCATTTT	CATSRAGGQPQHF
NA	NA	TRBV6-5	TRBJ2-7	TGTGCCAGCAGTCTCGAGGCCACCTACGAGCAGTACTTC	CASSLEATYEQYF
NA	NA	TRBV2	TRBJ2-6	TGTGCCAGCTTTACTGGGGCCAACGTCCTGACTTTC	CASFTGANVLTF
NA	NA	TRBV10-2	TRBJ1-5	TGCGCCAGCAGCCCCGGGTCAGGAGGAAGCAATCAGCCCCAGCATTTT	CASSPGSGGSNQPQHF
TRBD1	NA	TRBV5-1	TRBJ1-2	TGCGCCAGCAGCCCCGGCCAGGGGGCGCTTAATGGCTACACCTTC	CASSPGQGALNGYTF
NA	NA	TRBV23-1	TRBJ1-2	TGCGCCAGCAGTCAATCGGGACACTATGGCTACACCTTC	CASSQSGHYGYTF
TRBD1	NA	TRBV5-1	TRBJ1-6	TGCGCCAGCAGCGTACAAGGTACAGGGGACCTCCACTTT	CASSVQGTGDLHF
NA	NA	TRBV5-8	TRBJ2-7	TGTGCCAGCAGCTTGCGCCAGGCCTACGAGCAGTACTTC	CASSLRQAYEQYF
TRBD1	few	TRBV6-1	TRBJ2-7	TGTGCCAGCAGTGAGAGGGGGCACCTCGAGCAGTACTTC	CASSERGHLEQYF
NA	NA	TRBV7-6	TRBJ2-3	TGTGCCAGCAGCTTACAAGATACGCAGTATTTT	CASSLQDTQYF
TRBD2	NA	TRBV5-1	TRBJ2-3	TGCGCCAGCAAATCGACTAGCGTATTTAACACAGATACGCAGTATTTT	CASKSTSVFNTDTQYF
NA	NA	TRBV20-1	TRBJ2-5	TGCAGTGCCGGGGAGACCCAGTACTTC	CSAGETQYF
NA	NA	TRBV7-9	TRBJ1-1	TGTGCCAGCAGCTTAGCTCCCAGCCAAATGAACACTGAAGCTTTCTTT	CASSLAPSQMNTEAFF
NA	NA	TRBV25-1	TRBJ1-3	TGTGCCAGCAGTGAATCCCAGGGCTCAGGAAACACCATATATTTT	CASSESQGSGNTIYF
NA	NA	TRBV30	TRBJ1-3	TGTGCCTGGAGTCTCAGCGGCTCTGGAAACACCATATATTTT	CAWSLSGSGNTIYF
TRBD2	NA	TRBV5-4	TRBJ2-7	TGTGCCAGCAGCTTTAGCGGGGGGGTCTCTGAGCAGTACTTC	CASSFSGGVSEQYF
TRBD2	NA	TRBV5-4	TRBJ2-3	TGTGCCAGCAGCTCGACTAGCGGGCGAAGCACAGATACGCAGTATTTT	CASSSTSGRSTDTQYF
TRBD1	few	TRBV27	TRBJ2-7	TGTGCCAGCAGTTTGTCCGGGACAGGGAGGTACGAGCAGTACTTC	CASSLSGTGRYEQYF
NA	NA	TRBV5-6	TRBJ2-5	TGTGCCAGCAGCTCCTCGGGGGCTCCTCCGAGAGGAAAGACCCAGTACTTC	CASSSSGAPPRGKTQYF
NA	NA	TRBV27	TRBJ2-5	TGTGCCAGCAGTTTGGGGTACGGGACCCAGTACTTC	CASSLGYGTQYF
TRBD1	NA	TRBV6-1	TRBJ1-5	TGTGCCAGCAGTGAGGACAGGGCGGACCAGCCCCAGCATTTT	CASSEDRADQPQHF
NA	NA	TRBV30	TRBJ2-1	TGTGCCTGGCCGAAGGATGAGCAGTTCTTC	CAWPKDEQFF
TRBD1	few	TRBV9	TRBJ1-1	TGTGCCAGCAGCACCACGACAGGGGGTTTAGCTTTCTTT	CASSTTTGGLAFF
NA	NA	TRBV7-2	TRBJ2-1	TGTGCCAGCAGCCCCCCTAGGGGAAGTTCCTACAATGAGCAGTTCTTC	CASSPPRGSSYNEQFF
NA	NA	TRBV11-2	TRBJ2-4	TGTGCCAGCAGACAAGCCCAGGGAAACATTCAGTACTTC	CASRQAQGNIQYF
NA	NA	TRBV6-5	TRBJ2-3	TGTGCCAGCAGCAGGACGCGAATCACAGATACGCAGTATTTT	CASSRTRITDTQYF
TRBD1	NA	TRBV28	TRBJ2-7	TGTGCCAGCAGTTTAGTGTTGAGACAGGGGGTGTTCAGCTCCTACGAGCAGTACTTC	CASSLVLRQGVFSSYEQYF
TRBD2	NA	TRBV7-6	TRBJ2-1	TGTGCCAGCTCTGGCGGGAGGGCCCTGGATGAGCAGTTCTTC	CASSGGRALDEQFF
TRBD1	NA	TRBV6-6	TRBJ1-5	TGTGCCAGCAGTTACCCGGGACAGGCTAGCAATCAGCCCCAGCATTTT	CASSYPGQASNQPQHF
NA	NA	TRBV18	TRBJ2-3	TGTGCCAGCTCACCCCCCCGGGGGACTAGCACAGATACGCAGTATTTT	CASSPPRGTSTDTQYF
TRBD2	NA	TRBV11-2	TRBJ2-3	TGTGCCAGCAGCGTGGCCGGACTAGCGGGGGCCTTAGGGGATACGCAGTATTTT	CASSVAGLAGALGDTQYF
NA	NA	TRBV5-6	TRBJ2-5	TGTGCCAGCAGCCTGCTACAAGAGACCCAGTACTTC	CASSLLQETQYF
NA	NA	TRBV7-9	TRBJ2-7	TGTGCCAGCAGCTTAGATGGCGGCTTTACCTACGAGCAGTACTTC	CASSLDGGFTYEQYF
TRBD1	once	TRBV19	TRBJ2-7	TGTGCCAGTAGTATCAGATCCTCGGGACAGGGGGCCTACGAGCAGTACTTC	CASSIRSSGQGAYEQYF
TRBD2	NA	TRBV7-2	TRBJ2-5	TGTGCCAGCAGCTTAGCGGGAGGGCGTCGAGAGACCCAGTACTTC	CASSLAGGRRETQYF
TRBD1	NA	TRBV7-2	TRBJ2-3	TGTGCCAGCAGTAGGAGGGACAGGCGAAGCACAGATACGCAGTATTTT	CASSRRDRRSTDTQYF
NA	once	TRBV6-1	TRBJ1-6	TGTGCCAGCGTCGGGAGGTCCTATAATTCACCCCTCCACTTT	CASVGRSYNSPLHF
NA	NA	TRBV2	TRBJ1-5	TGTGCCAGCAGTGAAAGCGGTCGGGGAAGCAATCAGCCCCAGCATTTT	CASSESGRGSNQPQHF
NA	NA	TRBV9	TRBJ2-2	TGTGCCAGCAGCCCGGGCCGGACAAACACCGGGGAGCTGTTTTTT	CASSPGRTNTGELFF